The T cell receptor (beta chain) described here comes from a study of CD8 T cells in Susac syndrome. This clonotype was seen only once. The germline gene is not matched at one end of the junction; a read error may be the cause. RNA, at roughly 0.45 to 1 ug, was reverse transcribed with random hexamers. Each CDR3 protein gets one entry after TCRdb re-called the immunoSEQ multiplex PCR reads with MiXCR. The sample records 90,000 to 150,000 distinct CDR3 sequences, roughly 93% being singletons. This CDR3 is 15 amino acids long. Germline-derived CDR1 and CDR2 are SGHRS and YFSETQ. The genes are TRBV5-1 and TRBJ2-4; 7 nucleotides match TRBD1. The sample consisted of CD4+ T cells from PBMCs. The receptor was isolated from a human donor with multiple sclerosis. DNA for the CDR3: TGCGCCAGCAGCTTGGCCGGGACAGCCCAAAACATTCAGTACTTC. It encodes CASSLAGTAQNIQYF.